The 15 T cell receptor beta chains below were found in one sample sequenced in a study of blood T cell repertoires in COVID-19. Only in-frame clones appear in the TCRdb table, and some are missing; sequencing was by immunoSEQ multiplex PCR. The sample holds a few hundred thousand clones; approximately 88% are singletons and the top ten take 10%. Sequences were obtained from peripheral blood. These receptors came from a woman in her seventies with COVID-19, enrolled during active disease.

The chain joins TRBV6-5 to TRBJ2-5, with 10 bases identical to TRBD1. The CDR3 length is 15 residues. The trim removed 5 bases at V and 1 base at J, leaving 4 bases unmatched. CDR1 and CDR2 from the germline V gene are MNHEY and SVGAGI. Here the CDR3 DNA reads TGTGCCAGCAGTAGCCGGGACAGGGGCCAAGAGACCCAGTACTTC. Encoded protein: CASSSRDRGQETQYF.

As to this clone: Other DNA sequences within the sample encode an identical CDR3. The CDR3 reads CASSLGDRDYNEQFF. In DNA form, the CDR3 reads TGCGCCAGCAGCTTGGGGGACAGGGACTACAATGAGCAGTTCTTC. The chain employs TRBV5-1 and TRBJ2-1; 9 bases agree with TRBD1. V shed 0 bases, J shed 3 bases, and the junction held 1 base outside the gene matches. Germline values: CDR1 SGHRS, CDR2 YFSETQ. The CDR3 length is 15 residues. The complete variable domain, with remaining parts taken from reference TRBV5-1 and TRBJ2-1, reads KAGVTQTPRYLIKTRGQQVTLSCSPISGHRSVSWYQQTPGQGLQFLFEYFSETQRNKGNFPGRFSGRQFSNSRSEMNVSTLELGDSALYLCASSLGDRDYNEQFFGPGTRLTVL.

Only a few counts were recorded for this clone. V gene TRBV20-1 combines with J gene TRBJ2-4; D possibly corresponds to TRBD2 (5 bases). The CDR3 totals 11 residues. Germline assignment: CDR1 DFQATT and CDR2 SNEGSKA (reference sequence). In nucleotides, the CDR3 is TGCAGATTGGAGGATAAAAACATTCAGTACTTC. It is translated as CRLEDKNIQYF.

V usage is TRBV5-3 and J usage is TRBJ2-1, with a weak D call TRBD2 (6 bases). TRBV5-3 carries the ORF label, with uncertain function. There are 18 residues in the CDR3. The V gene lost 1 base and the J gene lost 1 base, with 18 bases spanning the gap. The CDR3 loop is CARSLPHPGRDSYNEQFF. CDR3 nucleotides: TGTGCCAGAAGCTTGCCCCATCCGGGGCGGGATTCCTACAATGAGCAGTTCTTC.

This sequence joins TRBV6-5 and TRBJ1-6; weak D call: TRBD1 (6 bases). The length of the CDR3 is 13 residues. Trimming shortened V by 6 bases and J by 8 bases, and 11 bases separated the two germline ends. CDR1 is MNHEY and CDR2 is SVGAGI in the germline V gene. The CDR3, as DNA: TGTGCCAGCAGGAGAGGGGGTGATTCACCCCTCCACTTT. Residues: CASRRGGDSPLHF.

V is TRBV9 and J is TRBJ2-3; TRBD2 might be the D (6 bases). The ends were cut back, 1 base at V and 3 bases at J, with 15 bases in the middle. The CDR3 is 16 residues long. CDR1 is SGDLS and CDR2 is YYNGEE in the germline V gene. This CDR3 reads CASSVFRGGGTDTQYF. The CDR3 DNA is TGTGCCAGCAGCGTATTTCGCGGTGGGGGGACAGATACGCAGTATTTT.

The genes are TRBV6-5 and TRBJ1-1; D unclear. Between the trimmed V and J ends, which lost 8 bases and 1 base, there was a span of 11 bases. The CDR3 consists of 13 residues. Germline assignment: CDR1 MNHEY and CDR2 SVGAGI. The CDR3 region is CASRRSENTEAFF. CDR3 DNA sequence: TGTGCCAGCCGCCGCTCAGAGAACACTGAAGCTTTCTTT.

V and J are TRBV5-1 and TRBJ1-4, with D uncertain. This CDR3 has 14 amino acids. V dropped 2 bases and J dropped 7 bases, with 12 bases sitting between them. Germline values: CDR1 SGHRS, CDR2 YFSETQ. CDR3 sequence reads: CASSFMAGSEKLFF. The DNA for the CDR3 is TGCGCCAGCAGCTTCATGGCTGGGAGTGAAAAACTGTTTTTT. The full variable domain, its missing parts supplied by reference TRBV5-1 and TRBJ1-4, is KAGVTQTPRYLIKTRGQQVTLSCSPISGHRSVSWYQQTPGQGLQFLFEYFSETQRNKGNFPGRFSGRQFSNSRSEMNVSTLELGDSALYLCASSFMAGSEKLFFGSGTQLSVL.

This clone was counted a single time. The chain combines TRBV9 with TRBJ1-2, with D unresolved. Trimming removed 3 bases from V and 2 bases from J, with 5 bases in between. CDR3 length: 12 residues. Germline V gene sequence: CDR1 SGDLS, CDR2 YYNGEE. CDR3 nucleotide sequence: TGTGCCAGCAGCGCCACAAACTATGGCTACACCTTC. It yields the protein CASSATNYGYTF.

This chain joins TRBV6-6 and TRBJ1-3; D may be TRBD1 (5 bases). There are 12 residues in the CDR3. Trimming stripped 8 bases from V and 4 bases from J, with 9 bases between. Germline V CDR1 and CDR2: MNHNY, SVGAGI (reference sequence). The CDR3 DNA sequence: TGTGCCAGCGGGGCAGCGGGAAACACCATATATTTT. Residues: CASGAAGNTIYF.

The CDR3 loop reads CASRTGTGAYTEAFF. The CDR3 DNA reads TGTGCCAGCAGAACCGGGACAGGGGCGTACACTGAAGCTTTCTTT. J is TRBJ1-1 and V is TRBV5-4; 10 bases are a match to TRBD1. Germline V lookup: CDR1 SGHNT, CDR2 YYREEE (reference sequence). The CDR3 is made up of 15 amino acids. V was clipped by 5 bases and J by 3 bases; unmatched bases: 7.

V and J are TRBV5-6 and TRBJ2-7, with 9 positions matching TRBD1. Germline CDR1 reads SGHDT; CDR2 reads YYEEEE. The CDR3 is 15 amino acids. V gave up 3 bases and J gave up 4 bases; unmatched junction bases: 8. CDR3 bases: TGTGCCAGCAGCTCGGACAGGGGAAACGGGTACGAGCAGTACTTC. Translated, it gives CASSSDRGNGYEQYF.

This sequence joins TRBV28 and TRBJ1-6, with 7 bases aligning to TRBD1. Looked up from germline, CDR1 is MDHEN and CDR2 is SYDVKM. J was trimmed by 7 bases and V by 7 bases; bases with no gene match: 10. The CDR3 totals 15 residues. The CDR3, as DNA: TGTGCCAGCAATCTCCGGGACAGAAGAAATTCACCCCTCCACTTT. Its translation is CASNLRDRRNSPLHF. Full variable domain (remainder filled in from reference TRBV28 and TRBJ1-6): DVKVTQSSRYLVKRTGEKVFLECVQDMDHENMFWYRQDPGLGLRLIYFSYDVKMKEKGDIPEGYSVSREKKERFSLILESASTNQTSMYLCASNLRDRRNSPLHFGNGTRLTVT.

This chain joins TRBV5-6 and TRBJ1-5, with D unresolved. Per the germline V gene, CDR1 is SGHDT and CDR2 is YYEEEE. Trimming removed 0 bases at V and 3 bases at J, with 10 bases between. The CDR3 extends over 15 amino acids. CDR3 sequence (DNA): TGTGCCAGCAGCTTGGGACCCACAGTCAATCAGCCCCAGCATTTT. Translating it yields CASSLGPTVNQPQHF.

The chain employs TRBV4-3 and TRBJ2-3, with 9 bases lining up with TRBD2. CDR3 length: 16 residues. Germline CDR1 is LGHNA and CDR2 is YSLEER. Trimming took 0 bases from V and 9 from J; bases not matched to a gene: 10. This CDR3 reads CASSQELLAGQSTQYF. The CDR3 DNA is TGCGCCAGCAGCCAAGAGCTACTAGCGGGCCAATCGACGCAGTATTTT.